This TCR beta chain appears in the sequencing data of a study of identical twins. A single count supports this clonotype. At one end the junction does not follow the germline gene, possibly because of a read error. TCRdb passed the 5' RACE reads through MiXCR, listing each CDR3 protein once. The data show roughly 710,000 distinct CDR3 sequences, around 6.1% seen once. This sequence was found in a man between 18 and 29 years old in good health. The sample consisted of naive T cells sorted from blood.

In DNA form, the CDR3 reads TGTGCCAGCAGCAGCGAACTAGCGGGGGTCGGAGTTACGAAGTATTTT. Translating gives CASSSELAGVGVTKYF. This rearrangement joins TRBV12-3 or TRBV12-4 to TRBJ2-3; 11 positions match TRBD2. The CDR3 totals 16 residues.